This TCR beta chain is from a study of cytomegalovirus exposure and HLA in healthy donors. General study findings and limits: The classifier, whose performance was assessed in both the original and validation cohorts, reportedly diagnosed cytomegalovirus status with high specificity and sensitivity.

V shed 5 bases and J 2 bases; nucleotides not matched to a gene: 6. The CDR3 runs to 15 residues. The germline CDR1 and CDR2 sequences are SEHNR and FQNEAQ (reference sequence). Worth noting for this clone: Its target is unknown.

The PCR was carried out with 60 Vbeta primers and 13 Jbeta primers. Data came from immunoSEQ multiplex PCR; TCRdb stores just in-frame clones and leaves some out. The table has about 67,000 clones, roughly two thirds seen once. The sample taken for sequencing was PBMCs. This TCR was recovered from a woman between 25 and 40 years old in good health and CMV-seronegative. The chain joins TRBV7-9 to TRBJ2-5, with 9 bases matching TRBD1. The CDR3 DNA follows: TGTGCCAGCAGCGGGACAGGGACAAAACAAGAGACCCAGTACTTC. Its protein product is CASSGTGTKQETQYF.